This T cell receptor beta chain was recorded in a study of shared T cell receptors in the human thymus. The CDR3 totals 14 residues. V was pared by 0 bases and J by 4 bases, with 10 bases between. CDR1 is MDHEN, CDR2 SYDVKM, per germline. Assay used: immunoSEQ multiplex PCR; TCRdb lists only in-frame clones, some missing. This repertoire shows about 380,000 clones, more than 85% found once; its top ten account for approximately 0.02%. Sequencing used thymocytes. The origin of this receptor is a human donor. The gene calls are TRBV28 and TRBJ2-7; a possible D gene is TRBD2 (5 bases). CDR3 nucleotide sequence: TGTGCCAGCAGTTTATGGGGGAGTCATTACGAGCAGTACTTC. Its protein is CASSLWGSHYEQYF.